The T cell receptor beta chain under discussion was sequenced for a study of shared clonotypes between healthy human individuals. Germline V CDR1 and CDR2: ENHRY, SYGVKD. V gave up 11 bases and J gave up 7 bases; unmatched junction bases: 13. This CDR3 comprises 14 residues. Assay: immunoSEQ multiplex PCR; the TCRdb copy retains only in-frame clones and omits some. The data show a few hundred thousand clones, about 80% seen once. The source is a woman in her thirties or forties in good health. Some clones in this sample may be carry-over from other donors' samples. The specimen was PBMCs. The chain recombines TRBV10-3 with TRBJ2-1, with TRBD1 identical over 8 bases. For the CDR3, the DNA is TGTGCCTCCCAGCAGACAGGGGAGTTGAATGAGCAGTTCTTC. It is translated as CASQQTGELNEQFF.